Listed below are T cell receptor beta chains from one sample, sequenced in a study of T cell responses to AZD1222 COVID-19 vaccine. Some clones are missing from TCRdb's copy, which holds only in-frame ones; the method was immunoSEQ multiplex PCR. The data contain around 150,000 clones, about 80% of them singletons. The sample in question was peripheral blood, obtained on day 0 of AZD1222 vaccination. These receptors all stem from an adult in good health. The CDR3 runs from the conserved cysteine through the conserved F or W. D genes are given only for firm matches. Rows give clone size only sometimes, using once, few, many, or a class for an expanded clone.

TRBV2	NA	NA	TRBJ1-2	TGTGCCAGCATTCAGGACAGAAAGTTCTATGGCTACACCTTC	CASIQDRKFYGYTF
TRBV5-6	TRBD1	NA	TRBJ2-7	TGTGCCAGCAGCTACTCATTGACAGGGCTGGGGGCGAACGAGCAGTACTTC	CASSYSLTGLGANEQYF
TRBV25-1	NA	NA	TRBJ1-1	TGTGCCAGCAGTGAACAGGGCACTGAAGCTTTCTTT	CASSEQGTEAFF
TRBV15	NA	few	TRBJ2-1	TGTGCCACCAGCAGCAGCCAGGGGTTGACCTACAATGAGCAGTTCTTC	CATSSSQGLTYNEQFF
TRBV2	TRBD1	NA	TRBJ1-1	TGTGCCAGCAGTGACATGGGGACAGTGAACACTGAAGCTTTCTTT	CASSDMGTVNTEAFF
TRBV28	NA	NA	TRBJ2-2	TGTGCCAGCAAGGGGCAGGGGAACACCGGGGAGCTGTTTTTT	CASKGQGNTGELFF
TRBV6-6	NA	NA	TRBJ2-7	TGTGCCAGCAGTTACTCGGACTCGGAGGACCACGAGCAGTACTTC	CASSYSDSEDHEQYF
TRBV3-1/TRBV3-2	NA	NA	TRBJ1-1	TGTGCCAGCAGCCATCGGGGGATAAACACTGAAGCTTTCTTT	CASSHRGINTEAFF
TRBV28	TRBD1	NA	TRBJ1-1	TGTGCCAGCAGTTTCTCCGGACAGGGGACTGAAGCTTTCTTT	CASSFSGQGTEAFF
TRBV28	NA	once	TRBJ1-5	TGTGCCAGCAGTTTATTGGCAGGGGGCAATCAGCCCCAGCATTTT	CASSLLAGGNQPQHF
TRBV30	TRBD2	NA	TRBJ2-2	TGTGCCTGGATTCAAAAGGTGCCGGGACTAGGGTTTAGCACCGGGGAGCTGTTTTTT	CAWIQKVPGLGFSTGELFF
TRBV3-1/TRBV3-2	NA	once	TRBJ1-2	TGTGCCAGCAGCCGAGGGGCCTCCTATGGCTACACCTTC	CASSRGASYGYTF
TRBV11-2	NA	few	TRBJ1-2	TGTGCCAGCAGCTCCGGACAGCCCGGCTATGGCTACACCTTC	CASSSGQPGYGYTF
TRBV24-1	NA	NA	TRBJ2-3	TGTGCCACCAGTGATGCCGACAGCACAGATACGCAGTATTTT	CATSDADSTDTQYF
TRBV5-1	NA	NA	TRBJ1-6	TGCGCCAGCACCCTGGGGGGTAGCAATTCACCCCTCCACTTT	CASTLGGSNSPLHF
TRBV19	TRBD1	NA	TRBJ1-6	TGTGCCACATCTCGTCGGGAGGGGGCAGGATCACCCCTCCACTTT	CATSRREGAGSPLHF
TRBV12-1	NA	NA	TRBJ2-5	TGTGCCAGCAGCTTGGGAAAAAGCGGGGGACAAGAGACCCAGTACTTC	CASSLGKSGGQETQYF
TRBV7-6	NA	NA	TRBJ2-7	TGTGCCAGCAGCTTAATGTCGACGGGAACCGAGCAGTACTTC	CASSLMSTGTEQYF
TRBV7-9	NA	few	TRBJ1-1	TGTGCCAGCAGCTTAGCAGGGCCCACGGGAGGAGCCGAAGCTTTCTTT	CASSLAGPTGGAEAFF
TRBV28	NA	NA	TRBJ2-1	TGTGCCAGCAGTTTAAGGGTAACGACCTACAATGAGCAGTTCTTC	CASSLRVTTYNEQFF
TRBV5-1	TRBD1	NA	TRBJ1-6	TGCGCCAGCAGCTTGGAAGCCGGGACAGTAAATTCACCCCTCCACTTT	CASSLEAGTVNSPLHF